Below are 15 T cell receptor beta chains sequenced from a single sample in a study of beta chain features in type 1 diabetes. The study reverse transcribed the entire isolated RNA, so it sequenced expressed TCRB transcripts. The data were produced by immunoSEQ multiplex PCR, yet TCRdb's version contains in-frame clones alone and is incomplete. The table includes around 320,000 clones, around 13% detected once. The sample consisted of central memory CD4+ T cells from blood. These receptors were collected from a man younger than 45 in good health.

Ten or more counts support this clone. The chain has TRBV5-1 and TRBJ2-1; TRBD2 matches 8 bases. J gave up 9 bases and V 4 bases, and 15 bases lay outside the gene matches. The CDR3 is 16 residues long. Germline loops: CDR1 SGHRS, CDR2 YFSETQ. The CDR3 loop reads CASSMGGLAGYGEQFF. The DNA for the CDR3 is TGCGCCAGCAGCATGGGTGGATTAGCGGGATATGGTGAGCAGTTCTTC.

This chain links TRBV7-2 with TRBJ1-1; 11 bases are shared with TRBD1. The CDR3 covers 15 residues. Germline lookup yields CDR1 SGHTA and CDR2 FQGNSA. Trimming at V came to 6 bases and at J to 4 bases, leaving 7 bases not matched to a gene. CDR3 in amino acids: CASRGQGGEGTEAFF. The DNA for the CDR3 is TGTGCCAGCAGGGGACAGGGGGGTGAAGGCACTGAAGCTTTCTTT.

This chain uses TRBV30 with TRBJ1-1; 7 bases fit TRBD1. J gave up 0 bases and V 0 bases, and 4 bases lay outside the gene matches. Germline V gene lookup returns CDR1 GTSNPN and CDR2 SVGIG (reference sequence). The CDR3 length is 15 residues. CDR3 region: CAWSVRGQLNTEAFF. CDR3 DNA sequence: TGTGCCTGGAGTGTACGGGGACAGTTGAACACTGAAGCTTTCTTT.

Comment on this clone: This may come from a read error, since a much larger clone is one base off. Other DNA sequences in the sample encode the same CDR3. The chain is built from TRBV11-2 and TRBJ2-3, with D uncertain. This CDR3 is built from 13 residues. V was cut by 2 bases and J by 0 bases, with 3 bases left in between. Germline CDR1 and CDR2: SGHAT and FQNNGV. The CDR3: CASSLYSTDTQYF. Written as DNA, the CDR3 is TGTGCCAGCAGCTTATATAGCACAGATACGCAGTATTTT.

The chain links TRBV7-6 to TRBJ2-5, with D possibly TRBD2 on 7 matching bases. Germline assignment: CDR1 SGHVS and CDR2 FNYEAQ. The V and J ends lost 0 bases and 5 bases respectively, with 16 bases between them. The CDR3 length is 16 residues. For the CDR3, the DNA is TGTGCCAGCAGCTTAGCCAAGGGGGGGTCCGGGGAGACCCAGTACTTC. Translation gives CASSLAKGGSGETQYF. Complete variable domain (other parts from reference TRBV7-6 and TRBJ2-5): GAGVSQSPRYKVTKRGQDVALRCDPISGHVSLYWYRQALGQGPEFLTYFNYEAQQDKSGLPNDRFSAERPEGSISTLTIQRTEQRDSAMYRCASSLAKGGSGETQYFGPGTRLLVL.

The chain recombines TRBV4-3 with TRBJ2-4; 9 bases line up with TRBD1. The CDR3 sequence is 15 residues long. Germline CDR1 is LGHNA and CDR2 is YSLEER. With 0 bases clipped from V and 9 bases from J, the junction kept 6 bases outside the gene matches. CDR3 residues: CASSQEGQGYGIQYF. CDR3 DNA: TGCGCCAGCAGCCAAGAGGGACAGGGTTACGGCATTCAGTACTTC.

This clone was picked up a small number of times. The chain has TRBV6-5 and TRBJ1-5; 8 positions agree with TRBD1. Germline loops: CDR1 MNHEY, CDR2 SVGAGI. The junction had 4 bases not matched to a gene; V was cut back by 0 bases and J by 3 bases. The CDR3 contains 16 residues. The CDR3 protein is CASSYSGTGDNQPQHF. In DNA form, the CDR3 reads TGTGCCAGCAGTTACTCCGGGACAGGAGACAATCAGCCCCAGCATTTT.

V usage is TRBV7-2 and J usage is TRBJ1-1, with D hard to call. The CDR3 is 14 residues long. Germline CDR1 SGHTA, CDR2 FQGNSA. V lost 5 bases and J 2 bases, leaving 12 bases between the germline ends. The DNA for the CDR3 is TGTGCCAGCAGCCTTGACATTACAAACACTGAAGCTTTCTTT. It specifies CASSLDITNTEAFF.

The V gene is TRBV7-2, the J gene TRBJ2-3; possible D gene TRBD1, 6 bases. The CDR3 has 14 amino acids. V dropped 2 bases and J dropped 4 bases, with 10 bases sitting between them. CDR1 is SGHTA and CDR2 is FQGNSA in the germline V gene. The CDR3 DNA sequence: TGTGCCAGCAGCTTATTGACAGGCCCAGATACGCAGTATTTT. It translates to CASSLLTGPDTQYF.

This clone was seen only a few times. This chain joins TRBV7-2 and TRBJ1-2; 10 nucleotides line up with TRBD1. CDR3 length: 13 amino acids. After removal of 5 bases from V and 8 bases from J, the junction contained 5 bases not matched to a gene. Germline V lookup: CDR1 SGHTA, CDR2 FQGNSA. DNA for the CDR3: TGTGCCAGCAGCCCCGGACAGGGGGAAGGCTACACCTTC. Translating gives CASSPGQGEGYTF. Looking up the rest from reference TRBV7-2 and TRBJ1-2 gives the full variable domain: GAGVSQSPSNKVTEKGKDVELRCDPISGHTALYWYRQSLGQGLEFLIYFQGNSAPDKSGLPSDRFSAERTGGSVSTLTIQRTQQEDSAVYLCASSPGQGEGYTFGSGTRLTVV.

This clone occurred a few times. The chain uses TRBV6-1 and TRBJ2-1; D tentatively fits TRBD1 or TRBD2 (5 bases each). CDR3 length: 14 residues. Trimming shortened V by 2 bases and J by 7 bases, and 12 bases separated the two germline ends. The V gene's germline CDR1 is MNHNS and CDR2 SASEGT. The CDR3 reads CASSEWGGGNEQFF. DNA for the CDR3: TGTGCCAGCAGTGAATGGGGTGGGGGAAATGAGCAGTTCTTC.

The V call is TRBV4-1, the J call TRBJ2-2, with 11 bases lining up with TRBD2. Germline CDR1 reads MGHRA; CDR2 reads YSYEKL. V lost 3 bases and J lost 0; bases outside the gene matches: 3. CDR3 length equals 17 residues. The CDR3 spells CASSHGSGGANTGELFF. CDR3 nucleotide sequence: TGCGCCAGCAGCCACGGTAGCGGGGGGGCGAACACCGGGGAGCTGTTTTTT.

This clone has a handful of counts. The chain is built from TRBV19 and TRBJ2-2; 7 nucleotides align to TRBD1. Germline lookup yields CDR1 LNHDA and CDR2 SQIVND (reference sequence). This CDR3 has 15 amino acids. V shed 4 bases and J 0 bases; nucleotides not matched to a gene: 2. In DNA, the CDR3 is TGTGCCAGTAGTACTGGACAGGCGAACACCGGGGAGCTGTTTTTT. Protein product: CASSTGQANTGELFF.

The chain links TRBV4-2 to TRBJ2-1, with D unresolved. With 4 bases removed from V and 5 bases from J, the gap between germline ends came to 6 bases. This CDR3 is built from 12 residues. CDR1 is LGHNA and CDR2 is YNFKEQ in the germline V gene. The CDR3 sequence is CASSPSNNEQFF. DNA for the CDR3: TGTGCCAGCAGCCCTTCCAACAATGAGCAGTTCTTC.

The J gene is TRBJ2-3, the V gene TRBV15; weak D call: TRBD2 (6 bases). V was cut by 5 bases and J by 5 bases, with 14 bases left in between. From germline, CDR1 is LNHNV and CDR2 YYDKDF (reference sequence). The CDR3 loop spans 14 amino acids. This CDR3 reads CATSGSWGVDTQYF. The DNA of the CDR3 is TGTGCCACCAGCGGGTCCTGGGGGGTAGATACGCAGTATTTT.